This paragraph covers one T cell receptor beta chain sequence. The data were taken from a study of blood T cell repertoires in COVID-19. The germline gives CDR1 LNHDA, CDR2 SQIVND (reference sequence). Trimming removed 7 bases from V and 10 bases from J, with 19 bases in between. The CDR3 runs 13 residues. The assay was immunoSEQ multiplex PCR, and TCRdb's table has in-frame clones only and misses some. The table records about 180,000 clones, around four fifths of them present only once. Sequencing was carried out using peripheral blood. This rearrangement joins TRBV19 to TRBJ1-1; the D is unclear. The receptor's source is a man in his sixties or seventies with active or convalescent COVID-19. The CDR3 DNA reads as TGTGCCAGTAATTCGAGGGCAAATCTTGGAGCTTTCTTT. Protein product: CASNSRANLGAFF.